This entry lists 30 T cell receptor beta chains sequenced from one sample in a study of CD8+CD57+ T cells in acquired aplastic anemia. The template used for profiling TCR beta VDJ and CDR3 was genomic DNA. Each CDR3 protein is one row after TCRdb ran MiXCR on the reads. The sample contains about 200,000 distinct CDR3 sequences, 34% of which appear only once. The source material was sorted CD4+, CD8+, or CD8+CD57+ T cells (not recorded which) from PBMCs. The receptors stem from a human donor in good health, serving as a control.

This sequence joins TRBV7-6 and TRBJ1-5; tentative D call: TRBD1 (6 bases). The CDR3 length is 14 residues. Trimming removed 3 bases at V and 6 bases at J, with 12 bases between. Germline assignment: CDR1 SGHVS and CDR2 FNYEAQ. The CDR3 DNA reads as TGTGCCAGCAGCTTGGGAGTGGGGGCTCAGCCCCAGCATTTT. This encodes CASSLGVGAQPQHF.

V is TRBV11-2 and J is TRBJ1-4, with D hard to call. Looked up from germline, CDR1 is SGHAT and CDR2 is FQNNGV. V dropped 5 bases and J dropped 8 bases, with 12 bases sitting between them. The CDR3 covers 13 residues. In nucleotides, the CDR3 is TGTGCCAGCAGCCAACCTATGGGGGAAAAACTGTTTTTT. Amino acids: CASSQPMGEKLFF. Full variable domain (missing parts from reference TRBV11-2 and TRBJ1-4): EAGVAQSPRYKIIEKRQSVAFWCNPISGHATLYWYQQILGQGPKLLIQFQNNGVVDDSQLPKDRFSAERLKGVDSTLKIQPAKLEDSAVYLCASSQPMGEKLFFGSGTQLSVL.

The chain employs TRBV20-1 and TRBJ1-2, with D hard to call. CDR1 DFQATT and CDR2 SNEGSKA come from the germline V gene (reference sequence). This CDR3 is built from 12 residues. Deletions cut 3 bases from V and 4 bases from J, with 9 bases between. CDR3 sequence reads: CSARDGVYGYTF. In nucleotides, the CDR3 is TGCAGTGCTAGGGACGGCGTCTATGGCTACACCTTC.

The chain combines TRBV7-2 with TRBJ2-3; D is uncertain. Germline CDR1 SGHTA, CDR2 FQGNSA. This CDR3 contains 15 residues. With 1 base removed from V and 2 bases from J, the gap between germline ends came to 10 bases. CDR3 sequence: CASSLVAKNTDTQYF. Written as DNA, the CDR3 is TGTGCCAGCAGCTTAGTTGCCAAGAACACAGATACGCAGTATTTT.

This clonotype was seen at least ten times. The V call is TRBV10-3, the J call TRBJ1-2; D perhaps matches TRBD1 (5 bases). Germline V gives CDR1 ENHRY, CDR2 SYGVKD. V lost 6 bases, J lost 2 bases, and 22 bases lay in between. The CDR3 runs 17 residues. The CDR3 bases are TGTGCCATCAGGACGGGGACTACAAGGTTCCAGAACTATGGCTACACCTTC. Protein: CAIRTGTTRFQNYGYTF.

Comments on this clonotype: One junction end disagrees with the germline gene, perhaps due to a read error. The rearrangement links TRBV4-2 to TRBJ2-1; the D is unclear. The CDR3 covers 13 residues. Germline loops: CDR1 LGHNA, CDR2 YNFKEQ. The CDR3 here is CASSQPLYNEQFF. The CDR3, as DNA: TGTGCTAGCAGCCAGCCCTTATACAATGAGCAGTTCTTC.

This clonotype was observed a few times. The chain combines TRBV20-1 with TRBJ1-4, with 10 bases identical to TRBD1. The CDR3 runs to 14 residues. Trimming cost V 5 bases and J 7 bases; bases outside gene matches: 7. Germline CDR1 DFQATT, CDR2 SNEGSKA (reference sequence). Here the CDR3 DNA reads TGCAGTGCTCTAGACAGGGGGCGAGGTGAAAAACTGTTTTTT. It specifies CSALDRGRGEKLFF.

CDR3 DNA: TGCAGCGTTAAACGGGCCCACGAGCAGTACTTC. It is translated as CSVKRAHEQYF. The gene calls are TRBV29-1 and TRBJ2-7; no definite D call. The V end was cut by 5 bases, the J end by 5 bases, with 10 bases between. Per the germline V gene, CDR1 is SQVTM and CDR2 is ANQGSEA. CDR3 length: 11 residues.

The table lists this clonotype with many counts. V usage is TRBV5-1 and J usage is TRBJ2-3; 11 bases match TRBD2. The V and J ends lost 5 bases and 3 bases, in that order; junction bases with no gene match: 11. Looked up from germline, CDR1 is SGHRS and CDR2 is YFSETQ. The CDR3 runs 17 residues. CDR3 in DNA: TGCGCCAGCAGGGGGGTTAAACTAGCGGGAGTGACAGATACGCAGTATTTT. The encoded protein is CASRGVKLAGVTDTQYF.

V usage is TRBV6-1 and J usage is TRBJ1-5; D unresolved. V lost 2 bases and J lost 4, with 12 bases in between. The CDR3 contains 15 residues. Germline-derived CDR1 and CDR2 are MNHNS and SASEGT. CDR3 loop: CASSEFGEVNQPQHF. In nucleotides, the CDR3 is TGTGCCAGCAGTGAATTCGGGGAGGTTAATCAGCCCCAGCATTTT.

This clonotype was detected many times. The rearrangement links TRBV19 to TRBJ2-1; 7 bases map to TRBD2. The germline CDR1 and CDR2 sequences are LNHDA and SQIVND (reference sequence). The CDR3 runs to 16 residues. V was pared by 7 bases and J by 1 base, with 10 bases of the junction left unmatched. The CDR3 DNA reads TGTGCCAGTAAGAAGAGCGGGGCCGTTTCCTACAATGAGCAGTTCTTC. This sequence encodes CASKKSGAVSYNEQFF. Based on the CDR3 plus reference TRBV19 and TRBJ2-1, the full variable domain is DGGITQSPKYLFRKEGQNVTLSCEQNLNHDAMYWYRQDPGQGLRLIYYSQIVNDFQKGDIAEGYSVSREKKESFPLTVTSAQKNPTAFYLCASKKSGAVSYNEQFFGPGTRLTVL.

The chain recombines TRBV19 with TRBJ2-1; 9 bases line up with TRBD2. V lost 6 bases to trimming and J lost 7 bases; unmatched junction nucleotides: 7. The CDR3 has 14 amino acids. Germline loops: CDR1 LNHDA, CDR2 SQIVND (reference sequence). The DNA for the CDR3 is TGTGCCAGTAGCCTTAGCGGGGGAAAGAATGAGCAGTTCTTC. Its protein is CASSLSGGKNEQFF. Combining the CDR3 with reference TRBV19 and TRBJ2-1 gives the whole variable domain DGGITQSPKYLFRKEGQNVTLSCEQNLNHDAMYWYRQDPGQGLRLIYYSQIVNDFQKGDIAEGYSVSREKKESFPLTVTSAQKNPTAFYLCASSLSGGKNEQFFGPGTRLTVL.

This clonotype has a handful of counts. The chain has TRBV12-5 and TRBJ2-1; 9 bases fit TRBD2. This CDR3 has 15 amino acids. V trimming: 6 bases; J trimming: 3 bases; junction bases outside the gene matches: 6. Per germline, CDR1 LGHNT and CDR2 FRNRAP. CDR3 DNA: TGTGCTAGTGGACCGATAGCGGGAGTCTACAATGAGCAGTTCTTC. Protein product: CASGPIAGVYNEQFF.

The V call is TRBV20-1, the J call TRBJ2-1; a possible D gene is TRBD1 (5 bases). CDR3 length: 15 residues. CDR1 DFQATT and CDR2 SNEGSKA come from the germline V gene (reference sequence). The ends were cut back, 2 bases at V and 8 bases at J, with 19 bases in the middle. This chain's CDR3 is CSARQGIFKHDEQFF. The CDR3 bases are TGCAGTGCTAGACAGGGAATCTTTAAACACGATGAGCAGTTCTTC.

This clonotype showed up many times. CDR3 in amino acids: CAISETANTEAFF. CDR3 DNA: TGTGCCATCAGTGAAACGGCGAACACTGAAGCTTTCTTT. This chain joins TRBV10-3 and TRBJ1-1; D call uncertain. CDR3 length: 13 residues. Germline V gene data show CDR1 as ENHRY and CDR2 as SYGVKD. V was cut by 3 bases and J by 1 base, with 6 bases left in between.

Points on this clonotype: A single base separates this from a much larger clone, so it may be a read error. Given the absence of the conserved phenylalanine or tryptophan at the CDR3 end, a read error is likely. This rearrangement joins TRBV9 to TRBJ1-6, with D uncertain. The CDR3 length is 12 residues. CDR1 and CDR2 from the germline V gene are SGDLS and YYNGEE. CDR3 in DNA: TGCGCCAGCAGCCAAGTCCATTCACCCCTCCACCTT. It encodes CASSQVHSPLHL.

The CDR3 region has the DNA TGTGCCAGCAGCCTCAACACTGGGGGGGACTATGGCTACACCTTC. Its protein product is CASSLNTGGDYGYTF. V and J are TRBV11-2 and TRBJ1-2; a possible D gene is TRBD1 (5 bases). This CDR3 has 15 amino acids. Per germline, CDR1 SGHAT and CDR2 FQNNGV. V was shortened by 5 bases and J by 3 bases, with 16 bases between the two germline ends.

This clonotype has ten or more counts. The chain recombines TRBV19 with TRBJ2-2; D is perhaps TRBD2 (6 bases). Germline lookup yields CDR1 LNHDA and CDR2 SQIVND (reference sequence). V gave up 8 bases and J gave up 6 bases, with 10 bases separating them. This CDR3 has 12 residues. The CDR3: CASGVAAGELFF. The CDR3 DNA reads as TGTGCCAGTGGAGTAGCGGCCGGGGAGCTGTTTTTT.

The genes are TRBV18 and TRBJ1-2, with a possible D match to TRBD1 (5 bases). Trimming left V 4 bases short and J 4 bases short, with 16 bases between. This CDR3 comprises 15 residues. Per the germline V gene, CDR1 is KGHSH and CDR2 is LQKENI. The CDR3 DNA is TGTGCCAGCTCACGGAATGGGGACTCGTCCTATGGCTACACCTTC. This translates into CASSRNGDSSYGYTF.

In the case of this clonotype: An end of the junction does not agree with germline; a read error may underlie this. The rearrangement uses TRBV24-1 and TRBJ2-2; D may be TRBD2 (5 bases). The CDR3 length is 13 residues. Germline assignment: CDR1 KGHDR and CDR2 SFDVKD. The CDR3 loop is CATSDENTGEPLF. For the CDR3, the DNA is TGTGCCACCAGTGATGAGAACACCGGGGAGCCGCTTTTT.

Concerning this clonotype itself: This clone may be a read error of a much larger clone one base away. This chain connects TRBV2 to TRBJ1-6; D is perhaps TRBD1 (6 bases). This CDR3 is built from 16 residues. Per germline, CDR1 SNHLY and CDR2 FYNNEI. The V end lost 6 bases, the J end lost 11 bases, and 23 bases lay between the germline ends. CDR3 amino acids: CASSNTGGRGNPPLHF. The DNA for the CDR3 is TGTGCCAGCAGCAACACGGGGGGCCGAGGAAATCCACCCCTCCACTTT.

The chain joins TRBV4-2 to TRBJ1-3, with unresolved D. The germline V gene encodes CDR1 LGHNA and CDR2 YNFKEQ. V was pared by 0 bases and J by 3 bases, with 9 bases between. The CDR3 covers 15 residues. CDR3 DNA: TGTGCCAGCAGCCAAGACATCATAAATGGAAACACCATATATTTT. It is translated as CASSQDIINGNTIYF.

For this clonotype: This likely comes from a read error, as the CDR3 has no conserved phenylalanine or tryptophan at its end. This rearrangement joins TRBV29-1 to TRBJ2-7; no clear D. The CDR3 totals 13 residues. Germline CDR1 SQVTM, CDR2 ANQGSEA. V lost 6 bases to trimming and J lost 0 bases, with 12 bases between them. The CDR3 loop reads CSVGSLASYEQYL. As DNA, the CDR3 is TGCAGCGTCGGAAGTTTGGCCTCCTACGAGCAGTACCTC.

This clonotype was counted between two and nine times. This chain uses TRBV20-1 with TRBJ2-1; D is unresolved. Trimming removed 0 bases at V and 8 bases at J, with 17 bases between. Germline CDR1 and CDR2: DFQATT and SNEGSKA (reference sequence). The CDR3 runs 15 residues. CDR3 sequence: CSAREVRSGTHEQFF. Here the CDR3 DNA reads TGCAGTGCTAGAGAGGTTAGGTCGGGTACTCATGAGCAGTTCTTC.

The CDR3 DNA reads TGCAGCGTTGAAGATCGGGGGTTAAATTCACCCCTCCACTTT. Translating gives CSVEDRGLNSPLHF. This chain links TRBV29-1 with TRBJ1-6; tentatively, D is TRBD1 (5 bases). The CDR3 length is 14 residues. The germline V and J ends were trimmed by 0 bases and 7 bases, with 10 bases remaining between them. From germline, CDR1 is SQVTM and CDR2 ANQGSEA.

The rearrangement links TRBV20-1 to TRBJ2-7, with 8 nucleotides matching TRBD1. Germline CDR1 and CDR2: DFQATT and SNEGSKA (reference sequence). The CDR3 is 13 amino acids. With 7 bases clipped from V and 3 bases from J, the junction kept 8 bases outside the gene matches. CDR3 nucleotides: TGCAGTGGCCTGGACAGGGTGAACTACGAGCAGTACTTC. As protein: CSGLDRVNYEQYF.

This chain connects TRBV29-1 to TRBJ1-1; D is undetermined. V lost 7 bases, J lost 5 bases, and 14 bases lay in between. The CDR3 contains 12 residues. Germline CDR1 is SQVTM and CDR2 is ANQGSEA. The CDR3 spells CSASSGETEAFF. CDR3 DNA sequence: TGCAGCGCCTCGAGTGGGGAGACTGAAGCTTTCTTT.

The J gene is TRBJ2-7, the V gene TRBV4-3, with TRBD1 identical over 7 bases. CDR1 LGHNA and CDR2 YSLEER come from the germline V gene. Germline trimming cut 0 bases from V and 6 bases from J; bases unmatched to any gene: 2. This CDR3 region has 13 residues. CDR3 amino acids: CASSQENRGEQYF. CDR3 coding DNA: TGCGCCAGCAGCCAAGAGAACAGGGGCGAGCAGTACTTC.

At least ten counts were recorded for this clonotype. V is TRBV20-1 and J is TRBJ1-1; 7 bases line up with TRBD1. The CDR3 runs 13 residues. V was pared by 5 bases and J by 1 base, with 4 bases of the junction left unmatched. The germline V gene encodes CDR1 DFQATT and CDR2 SNEGSKA (reference sequence). CDR3 coding DNA: TGCAGTGCTGCCCGGGACAGGAACACTGAAGCTTTCTTT. Its protein product is CSAARDRNTEAFF.

This chain connects TRBV24-1 to TRBJ2-5; the D is unclear. The CDR3 runs to 14 residues. Per germline, CDR1 KGHDR and CDR2 SFDVKD. Trimming left V 11 bases short and J 4 bases short, with 19 bases between. CDR3 nucleotide sequence: TGTGCCATCCTACTAAGGGTGGTAGCAGAGACCCAGTACTTC. Protein sequence: CAILLRVVAETQYF.